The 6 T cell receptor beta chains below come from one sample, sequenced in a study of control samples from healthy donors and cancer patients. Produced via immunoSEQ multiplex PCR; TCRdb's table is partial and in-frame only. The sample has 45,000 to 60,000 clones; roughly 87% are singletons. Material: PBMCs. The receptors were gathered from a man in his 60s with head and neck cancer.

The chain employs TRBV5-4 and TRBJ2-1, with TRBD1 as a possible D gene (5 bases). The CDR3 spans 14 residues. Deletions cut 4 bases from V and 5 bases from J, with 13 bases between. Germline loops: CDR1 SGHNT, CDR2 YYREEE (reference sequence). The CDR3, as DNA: TGTGCCAGCAGCAAGACAGCGACAGACAATGAGCAGTTCTTC. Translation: CASSKTATDNEQFF.

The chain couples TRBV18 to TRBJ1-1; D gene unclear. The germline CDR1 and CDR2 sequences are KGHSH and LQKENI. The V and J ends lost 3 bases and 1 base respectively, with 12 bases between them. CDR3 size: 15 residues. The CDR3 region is CASSPQDLGNTEAFF. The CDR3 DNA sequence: TGTGCCAGCTCACCCCAAGACCTGGGGAACACTGAAGCTTTCTTT.

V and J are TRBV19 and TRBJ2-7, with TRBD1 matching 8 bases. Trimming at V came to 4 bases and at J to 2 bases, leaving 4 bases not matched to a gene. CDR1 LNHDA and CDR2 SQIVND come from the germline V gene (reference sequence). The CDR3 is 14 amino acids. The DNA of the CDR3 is TGTGCCAGTAGTAGAGGGACAGGACCCTACGAGCAGTACTTC. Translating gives CASSRGTGPYEQYF. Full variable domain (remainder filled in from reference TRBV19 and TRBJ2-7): DGGITQSPKYLFRKEGQNVTLSCEQNLNHDAMYWYRQDPGQGLRLIYYSQIVNDFQKGDIAEGYSVSREKKESFPLTVTSAQKNPTAFYLCASSRGTGPYEQYFGPGTRLTVT.

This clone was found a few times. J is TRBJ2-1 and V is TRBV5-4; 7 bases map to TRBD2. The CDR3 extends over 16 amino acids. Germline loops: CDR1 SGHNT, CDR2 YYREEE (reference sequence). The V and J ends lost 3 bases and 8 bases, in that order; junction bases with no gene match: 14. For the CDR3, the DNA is TGTGCCAGCAGCTGGGAGGCAGGGATCAGCGGGGATGAGCAGTTCTTC. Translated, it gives CASSWEAGISGDEQFF.

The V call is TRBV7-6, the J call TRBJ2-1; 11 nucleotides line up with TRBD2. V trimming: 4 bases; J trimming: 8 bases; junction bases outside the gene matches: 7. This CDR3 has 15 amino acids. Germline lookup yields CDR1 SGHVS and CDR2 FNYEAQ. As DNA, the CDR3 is TGTGCCAGCAGCTCCACTAGCGGGAGTCTGGATGAGCAGTTCTTC. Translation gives CASSSTSGSLDEQFF.

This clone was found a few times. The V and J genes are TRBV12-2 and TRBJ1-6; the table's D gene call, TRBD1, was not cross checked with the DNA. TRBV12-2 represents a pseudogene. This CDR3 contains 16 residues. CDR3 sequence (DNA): TGTGCAAGTCGCTTAGGGGGACAGGGGTTTAATTCACCCCTCCACTTT. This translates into CASRLGGQGFNSPLHF.